This TCR beta chain stems from a study of STAT5B mutations in CD4+ large granular lymphocyte leukemia. Study outcomes and limitations: Without HLA matching, higher CD4+ than CD8+ T-LGLL clonality could reflect small sample size. Roughly 27% of private leukemic clonotypes occurred rarely in other patients' non-leukemic repertoires. Patient CD4-sorted repertoires looked more clonal than healthy CD4+ repertoires, even without putative leukemic clones.

In the case of this clone: Its antigen remains unidentified.

Sequencing was performed with immunoSEQ multiplex PCR; in TCRdb, only in-frame clones are kept and a portion is missing. Of 45,000 to 55,000 clones listed, approximately 70% are singletons. The sequence came from a human donor in good health. The specimen was CD4+ T cells from blood buffy coats.

The CDR3 protein is CASSPTSGTLNTGELFF. In DNA, the CDR3 is TGTGCCAGCTCACCTACCTCGGGGACACTGAACACCGGGGAGCTGTTTTTT. The gene calls are TRBV18 and TRBJ2-2, with a weak D call TRBD1 (6 bases). The germline V gene encodes CDR1 KGHSH and CDR2 LQKENI. The germline V and J ends were trimmed by 3 bases and 1 base, with 15 bases remaining between them. The CDR3 sequence is 17 residues long.